This TCR beta chain emerged from a study of identical twins. General study points: For monozygotic twins, models underestimated out-of-frame TCR alpha sharing. Zero-insertion analyses were open to partial confounding by invariant MAIT and iNKT cells. There were fewer insertions in abundant cord blood beta clonotypes, but memory repertoires showed no such pattern.

The CDR3 spans 17 residues. Per germline, CDR1 SGHAT and CDR2 FQNNGV. Trimming at V came to 4 bases and at J to 5 bases, leaving 12 bases not matched to a gene. TCRdb passed the 5' RACE reads through MiXCR, listing each CDR3 protein once. The sample has around 450,000 distinct CDR3 sequences, more than 13% seen once. Concerning this clonotype itself: Its antigen is unknown.

This sample also belongs to another study, concerning yellow fever vaccine responses in identical twins. That study reports: Twin vaccine T cell responses reportedly seemed partly convergent, partly personalized.

Sequenced: CD4+ T cells sorted from blood. This TCR derives from a woman aged 18-29 years in good health. The V call is TRBV11-2, the J call TRBJ2-5, with 11 bases fitting TRBD2. The CDR3 spells CASSSYVSGGAQETQYF. CDR3 DNA: TGTGCCAGCAGCTCATACGTTAGCGGGGGGGCACAGGAGACCCAGTACTTC.